The 7 T cell receptor beta chains reported below all come from one sample, sequenced in a study of T cells in women clearing cervical HPV infection listed by TCRdb under 2018. Libraries were built with the immunoSEQ multiplex PCR assay. TCRdb provides this immuneACCESS table in a form limited to in-frame rearrangements. Some clones are lacking; in checked studies, under half of them reflect an unresolved V gene, and why the rest are absent is not known. The table held for this sample gives 25,000 to 35,000 clones. The top ten hold around 21% of the sample. Sequencing was performed on blood buffy coat. These receptors all come from a woman aged 18 to 69 with a cervical HPV16 infection that either progressed to CIN3+ or cleared (not recorded which).

For this clone: The missing CDR3 end, 3 residues past where the read stops, is filled in from the germline J gene. This rearrangement joins TRBV20-1 to TRBJ1-5; 7 bases fit TRBD1. There are 15 residues in the CDR3. After removal of 0 bases from V and 4 bases from J, the junction contained 6 bases not matched to a gene. Germline V CDR1 and CDR2: DFQATT, SNEGSKA (reference sequence). Incomplete CDR3 DNA: TGCAGTGCTAGAGACCCAGGGGGAAAGAATCAGCCC. Amino acids: CSARDPGGKNQP. The CDR3 in full is CSARDPGGKNQPQHF.

The CDR3 spells CSVGLLAGNNEQFF. Incomplete CDR3 DNA: TGCAGCGTTGGGCTGCTAGCGGGTAACAATGAG. The chain couples TRBV29-1 to TRBJ2-1; 8 nucleotides agree with TRBD2. The read is 3 residues too short to cover the CDR3 end, so that end is filled in from the germline J gene. With V trimmed by 4 bases and J by 5 bases, 7 bases remained unmatched. CDR1 is SQVTM and CDR2 is ANQGSEA in the germline V gene. The length of the CDR3 is 14 residues.

Of note for this clone: The read comes to an end 3 residues before the CDR3 does, leaving the germline J gene to fill in the end. This chain connects TRBV2 to TRBJ1-5; D not certain. Trimming left V 5 bases short and J 3 bases short, with 11 bases between. The length of the CDR3 is 14 residues. Germline V gene sequence: CDR1 SNHLY, CDR2 FYNNEI. CDR3: CASSLDTSNQPQHF. Partial CDR3 DNA: TGTGCCAGCAGTCTCGACACATCCAATCAGCCC. The entire variable domain, with the rest obtained from reference TRBV2 and TRBJ1-5, is as follows: EPEVTQTPSHQVTQMGQEVILRCVPISNHLYFYWYRQILGQKVEFLVSFYNNEISEKSEIFDDQFSVERPDGSNFTLKIRSTKLEDSAMYFCASSLDTSNQPQHFGDGTRLSIL.

CDR3: CASSPGTGLGDEAFF. CDR3 DNA, as far as it was read: TGTGCCAGCAGCCCAGGGACAGGGCTGGGAGATGAA. The rearrangement joins TRBV7-9 to TRBJ1-1; 9 nucleotides line up with TRBD1. Read data end 3 residues before the CDR3 end; the end is taken from the germline J gene. The CDR3 extends over 15 amino acids. The ends lost 5 bases at V and 7 bases at J; junction bases unmatched: 11. Per the germline V gene, CDR1 is SEHNR and CDR2 is FQNEAQ (reference sequence).

To note about this clone: The read terminates 3 residues ahead of where the CDR3 ends, so the germline J gene completes it. The V and J genes are TRBV19 and TRBJ1-1; D gene unclear. V lost 2 bases, J lost 0 bases, and 10 bases lay in between. The CDR3 runs 15 residues. CDR1 is LNHDA, CDR2 SQIVND, per germline (reference sequence). CDR3 loop: CASSIWSGMNTEAFF. CDR3 bases read: TGTGCCAGTAGTATATGGTCAGGTATGAACACTGAA.

Of note for this clone: The CDR3 end falls 3 residues outside the read, so it is completed with the germline J gene. The chain links TRBV19 to TRBJ2-1, with 14 bases that match TRBD2. The J segment lost 8 bases and the V segment lost 3 bases, leaving 6 bases of the junction unmatched. This CDR3 is built from 16 residues. Per germline, CDR1 LNHDA and CDR2 SQIVND (reference sequence). The sequenced part of the CDR3 DNA is TGTGCCAGTAGTATGATGACTAGCGGGAGGGGTCATGAG. Protein sequence: CASSMMTSGRGHE. The entire CDR3 protein is CASSMMTSGRGHEQFF. Looking up the rest from reference TRBV19 and TRBJ2-1 gives the full variable domain: DGGITQSPKYLFRKEGQNVTLSCEQNLNHDAMYWYRQDPGQGLRLIYYSQIVNDFQKGDIAEGYSVSREKKESFPLTVTSAQKNPTAFYLCASSMMTSGRGHEQFFGPGTRLTVL.

Notes on this clone: The CDR3 is cut off 3 residues early in the read; its end comes from the germline J gene. V is TRBV2 and J is TRBJ2-4; maybe TRBD2 (6 bases). This CDR3 comprises 16 residues. Germline V lookup: CDR1 SNHLY, CDR2 FYNNEI. The part of the CDR3 DNA that was read is TGTGCCAGCAGTGAAAACCAGGGACTCTCTAACTATGGT. This translates into CASSENQGLSNYG. The complete CDR3 sequence is CASSENQGLSNYGQYF.